This T cell receptor beta chain was documented in a study of response to subunit inactivated influenza vaccine. TCRdb re-called the RT-PCR reads with MiXCR, one entry per CDR3 protein. The sample carries around 710,000 distinct CDR3 sequences, approximately 13% recorded once. Study-wide results and caveats: That few new T cells are recruited by each seasonal influenza vaccination was the authors' suggestion.

This clonotype showed up just a few times. Its antigen is unidentified. The clonotype comes from a man aged 50-59 years who received an inactivated influenza vaccine. Sequenced material: PBMCs from blood, taken roughly 15 days before vaccination.

CDR3 sequence (DNA): TGTGCCAGCAGCTTAGGTAGCGGGAGGATCACAGATACGCAGTATTTT. Protein product: CASSLGSGRITDTQYF. This rearrangement joins TRBV11-2 to TRBJ2-3, with 10 bases fitting TRBD2. Germline trimming cut 1 base from V and 2 bases from J; bases unmatched to any gene: 3. Germline V lookup: CDR1 SGHAT, CDR2 FQNNGV. The CDR3 is 16 residues long.